This T cell receptor beta chain appears in the sequencing data of a study of radiotherapy plus CTLA-4 blockade in lung cancer. The data were produced by immunoSEQ multiplex PCR, yet TCRdb's version contains in-frame clones alone and is incomplete. The profile covers some 110,000 clones, with 75% to 90% appearing a single time and 5.5% to 7% taken by the ten largest. This CDR3 contains 14 residues. The V end lost 6 bases, the J end lost 2 bases, and 14 bases lay between the germline ends. This clone came up a few times. The source is a human donor with non-small cell lung cancer that progressed on radiotherapy plus ipilimumab. The rearrangement joins TRBV23-1 to TRBJ2-7; D may be TRBD1 or TRBD2 (5 bases each). TRBV23-1 is assigned to the ORF class and has an uncertain function. The starting material was peripheral blood, obtained from a patient treated with radiotherapy plus ipilimumab. The CDR3 DNA sequence: TGCGCCAGCAGGAACGGCAGGGAGCCCTACGAGCAGTACTTC. Protein: CASRNGREPYEQYF.